One sample yielded the 9 T cell receptor beta chains listed below, sequenced in a study of T cells in Graves' hyperthyroidism and ophthalmopathy. TCR beta CDR3 regions were amplified from RNA. HTBI primers were the set used in a first-round RT-PCR of the TCR CDR3. Each CDR3 protein is one row after TCRdb ran MiXCR on the multiplex PCR reads. This repertoire shows fewer than 350,000 distinct CDR3 sequences, roughly an eighth found once; its top ten account for under 8%. Sequenced input: blood. Receptors originate from a middle-aged woman with Graves' hyperthyroidism.

This clonotype was seen many times. The chain has TRBV10-3 and TRBJ2-2; TRBD2 matches 9 bases. The V gene end was trimmed by 4 bases and the J gene end by 5 bases; junction bases not matched to a gene: 5. The germline V gene encodes CDR1 ENHRY and CDR2 SYGVKD. The CDR3 totals 15 residues. The CDR3 nucleotides are TGTGCCATCAGTGGTCTAGCGGGAATGACCGGGGAGCTGTTTTTT. Encoded protein: CAISGLAGMTGELFF.

This clonotype was seen ten or more times. This chain connects TRBV14 to TRBJ1-1; D unclear. Trimming removed 6 bases from V and 0 bases from J, with 17 bases in between. CDR1 SGHDN and CDR2 FVKESK come from the germline V gene. CDR3 length: 16 residues. This chain's CDR3 is CASRFEPGTVNTEAFF. The CDR3 DNA sequence: TGTGCCAGCAGATTCGAACCGGGTACCGTGAACACTGAAGCTTTCTTT.

This rearrangement joins TRBV29-1 to TRBJ2-4; perhaps TRBD2 as D (5 bases). The V gene lost 4 bases and the J gene lost 3 bases, with 7 bases spanning the gap. CDR3 length equals 12 residues. Germline CDR1 SQVTM, CDR2 ANQGSEA. The CDR3 region is CSVVEGKNIQYF. The CDR3 bases are TGCAGCGTTGTCGAGGGCAAAAACATTCAGTACTTC. Together with reference TRBV29-1 and TRBJ2-4, the CDR3 gives the full variable domain: SAVISQKPSRDICQRGTSLTIQCQVDSQVTMMFWYRQQPGQSLTLIATANQGSEATYESGFVIDKFPISRPNLTFSTLTVSNMSPEDSSIYLCSVVEGKNIQYFGAGTRLSVL.

The table lists this clonotype with many counts. The genes are TRBV20-1 and TRBJ1-6; 8 bases agree with TRBD1. Germline V CDR1 and CDR2: DFQATT, SNEGSKA (reference sequence). J lost 13 bases, V lost 6 bases, and 14 bases had no gene match. The CDR3 totals 14 residues. The CDR3 DNA reads TGCAGTGCCCCTCTAACAGGGGGGATTACGCCCCTCCACTTT. This codes for CSAPLTGGITPLHF.

In this sample, this clonotype turned up many times. The chain recombines TRBV2 with TRBJ1-3; D uncertain. Germline CDR1 reads SNHLY; CDR2 reads FYNNEI. The germline V and J ends were trimmed by 4 bases and 5 bases, with 12 bases remaining between them. The CDR3 consists of 14 residues. CDR3 region: CASSGNLGRNTIYF. CDR3 DNA: TGTGCCAGCAGTGGGAATTTAGGAAGAAACACCATATATTTT. Drawing the rest from reference TRBV2 and TRBJ1-3, the complete variable domain is EPEVTQTPSHQVTQMGQEVILRCVPISNHLYFYWYRQILGQKVEFLVSFYNNEISEKSEIFDDQFSVERPDGSNFTLKIRSTKLEDSAMYFCASSGNLGRNTIYFGEGSWLTVV.

The chain joins TRBV18 to TRBJ1-1; D remains unclear. From germline, CDR1 is KGHSH and CDR2 LQKENI. Trimming stripped 6 bases from V and 3 bases from J, with 17 bases between. This CDR3 is 15 amino acids long. Here the CDR3 reads CASSPPFSGDTEAFF. In nucleotides, the CDR3 is TGTGCCAGCTCTCCCCCGTTTAGCGGAGACACTGAAGCTTTCTTT.

The sample holds many counts of this clonotype. This chain connects TRBV27 to TRBJ2-7, with TRBD1 matching over 9 bases. There are 20 residues in the CDR3. In germline, CDR1 is MNHEY, CDR2 SMNVEV (reference sequence). The trim removed 1 base at V and 5 bases at J, leaving 21 bases unmatched. The CDR3: CASSLFGDRVTFRDRDEQYF. DNA of the CDR3: TGTGCCAGCAGTTTATTTGGGGACAGGGTTACTTTTAGGGATCGTGACGAGCAGTACTTC.

This clonotype was found many times. The chain couples TRBV12-3 or TRBV12-4 to TRBJ2-3, with 7 bases matching TRBD2. The CDR3 covers 15 residues. J lost 8 bases, V lost 1 base, and 9 bases had no gene match. The CDR3 DNA follows: TGTGCCAGCAGTTTAGTCGGCCGACCGGGGGGTACGCAGTATTTT. This translates into CASSLVGRPGGTQYF.

This clonotype was detected a few times. This chain links TRBV5-1 with TRBJ2-1, with D perhaps being TRBD1 or TRBD2 (5 bases each). V lost 3 bases and J 0 bases, leaving 13 bases between the germline ends. CDR3 length: 16 residues. Germline CDR1 SGHRS, CDR2 YFSETQ. CDR3 coding DNA: TGCGCCAGCAGCTACTTGGGGGAGACCTCCTACAATGAGCAGTTCTTC. It is translated as CASSYLGETSYNEQFF.